The 8 T cell receptor beta chains listed next were all sequenced from one sample in a study of OX40 agonist ivuxolimab in advanced cancers. Clones were read by immunoSEQ multiplex PCR, and TCRdb kept only the in-frame ones, dropping some. Among some 14,000 clones listed, roughly 90% were seen once. The sequencing here drew on CD4+ or CD8+ T cells sorted from blood, taken in a trial of the OX40 agonist ivuxolimab. These receptors were obtained from an adult with an advanced solid tumor such as melanoma, head and neck, liver or kidney cancer.

The V gene is TRBV6-1, the J gene TRBJ1-2; TRBD1 matches at 12 bases. The CDR3 consists of 15 residues. CDR1 MNHNS and CDR2 SASEGT come from the germline V gene. The V and J ends lost 6 bases and 5 bases, in that order; junction bases with no gene match: 7. CDR3 region: CASRQGTGGGYGYTF. The CDR3 DNA is TGTGCCAGCAGGCAGGGGACAGGGGGCGGGTATGGCTACACCTTC.

This clone was seen once. This chain uses TRBV6-9 with TRBJ1-5; tentatively, D is TRBD1 (5 bases). The CDR3 is 14 residues long. CDR1 MNHGY and CDR2 SVAAGI come from the germline V gene. V dropped 3 bases and J dropped 5 bases, with 11 bases sitting between them. CDR3 sequence reads: CASSYGHPDQPQHF. In nucleotides, the CDR3 is TGTGCCAGCAGTTACGGACACCCCGATCAGCCCCAGCATTTT.

The chain couples TRBV4-3 to TRBJ2-7; D not certain. The CDR3 totals 17 residues. Trimming stripped 0 bases from V and 4 bases from J, with 19 bases between. The germline V gene has CDR1 LGHNA and CDR2 YSLEER. This chain's CDR3 is CASSQDRQVRTHYEQYF. The DNA of the CDR3 is TGCGCCAGCAGCCAAGATCGGCAAGTGCGGACCCATTACGAGCAGTACTTC.

This chain uses TRBV4-3 with TRBJ2-3, with TRBD2 matching 8 bases. The germline gives CDR1 LGHNA, CDR2 YSLEER. The CDR3 is made up of 19 amino acids. J lost 0 bases, V lost 0 bases, and 11 bases had no gene match. This chain's CDR3 is CASSQDRGTLAGSTDTQYF. The CDR3 DNA sequence: TGCGCCAGCAGCCAAGATCGGGGCACCCTAGCGGGTAGCACAGATACGCAGTATTTT.

CDR3 residues: CAITPGARQETQYF. The CDR3 region has the DNA TGTGCCATTACCCCGGGGGCAAGGCAAGAGACCCAGTACTTC. The chain is built from TRBV2 and TRBJ2-5, with D perhaps assigned TRBD1 or TRBD2 (6 bases each). There are 14 residues in the CDR3. Between the trimmed V and J ends, which lost 10 bases and 2 bases, there was a span of 17 bases. CDR1 is SNHLY, CDR2 FYNNEI, per germline.

The chain combines TRBV30 with TRBJ2-5; no clear D gene. V was clipped by 3 bases and J by 5 bases, with 7 bases between them. The CDR3 is 11 amino acids. Germline V CDR1 and CDR2: GTSNPN, SVGIG (reference sequence). The CDR3 spells CAWRNVETQYF. The CDR3 region has the DNA TGTGCCTGGAGGAATGTGGAGACCCAGTACTTC.

The chain carries TRBV7-6 and TRBJ2-2; 8 bases align to TRBD2. The CDR3 extends over 15 amino acids. The junction had 8 bases not matched to a gene; V was cut back by 5 bases and J by 6 bases. CDR1 is SGHVS, CDR2 FNYEAQ, per germline. The CDR3 loop is CASSKTGGAPGELFF. For the CDR3, the DNA is TGTGCCAGCAGCAAAACCGGGGGGGCCCCCGGGGAGCTGTTTTTT.

The rearrangement uses TRBV9 and TRBJ1-1; a possible D gene is TRBD1 (5 bases). V lost 4 bases and J 1 base, leaving 11 bases between the germline ends. CDR1 and CDR2 (germline): SGDLS, YYNGEE. CDR3 size: 14 residues. The CDR3 bases are TGTGCCAGCAGCTCGGGCGGGGGGAACACTGAAGCTTTCTTT. Protein sequence: CASSSGGGNTEAFF.